The 20 T cell receptor beta chains presented below share a single source sample, sequenced in a study of cytomegalovirus exposure and HLA in healthy donors. Primers for the PCR totalled 60 Vbeta and 13 Jbeta. Some clones are missing from TCRdb's copy, which holds only in-frame ones; the method was immunoSEQ multiplex PCR. The sample shows about 120,000 clones, 70% to 85% of them seen only once. The specimen sequenced was PBMCs. These receptors all stem from a human donor in good health.

The chain is built from TRBV9 and TRBJ2-2; 9 positions match TRBD2. Trimming at V came to 0 bases and at J to 3 bases, leaving 0 bases not matched to a gene. This CDR3 spans 15 amino acids. Per germline, CDR1 SGDLS and CDR2 YYNGEE. CDR3 sequence (DNA): TGTGCCAGCAGCGTAGGACTAGCGGACACCGGGGAGCTGTTTTTT. It specifies CASSVGLADTGELFF.

This clone was counted only a few times. The chain recombines TRBV11-2 with TRBJ2-2; 13 bases are shared with TRBD2. The V segment lost 5 bases and the J segment 5 bases; nucleotides outside the gene matches: 11. The CDR3 is made up of 18 amino acids. Germline CDR1 reads SGHAT; CDR2 reads FQNNGV. The CDR3 nucleotides read TGTGCCAGCAGCATAGGACTAGCGGGAGAGGCTTATACCGGGGAGCTGTTTTTT. Protein product: CASSIGLAGEAYTGELFF. The full variable domain, completed using reference TRBV11-2 and TRBJ2-2, is EAGVAQSPRYKIIEKRQSVAFWCNPISGHATLYWYQQILGQGPKLLIQFQNNGVVDDSQLPKDRFSAERLKGVDSTLKIQPAKLEDSAVYLCASSIGLAGEAYTGELFFGEGSRLTVL.

The J gene is TRBJ2-5, the V gene TRBV5-5; the D gene is possibly TRBD1 (6 bases). This CDR3 spans 15 amino acids. Germline CDR1 SGHKS, CDR2 YYEKEE (reference sequence). Trimming stripped 4 bases from V and 1 base from J, with 14 bases between. CDR3 loop: CASSAGTSIQETQYF. The CDR3, as DNA: TGTGCCAGCAGCGCCGGGACATCCATCCAAGAGACCCAGTACTTC.

CDR3 amino acids: CASSLSRGTNYGYTF. CDR3 DNA: TGTGCCAGCAGCCTCAGCAGGGGGACCAACTATGGCTACACCTTC. The J gene is TRBJ1-2, the V gene TRBV7-3; TRBD1 matches 7 bases. CDR1 is SGHTA and CDR2 is FQGTGA in the germline V gene. The CDR3 runs to 15 residues. J lost 2 bases, V lost 5 bases, and 8 bases had no gene match.

The genes are TRBV10-3 and TRBJ1-1; D unresolved. V gave up 3 bases and J gave up 5 bases, with 16 bases separating them. Germline assignment: CDR1 ENHRY and CDR2 SYGVKD. The CDR3 totals 15 residues. DNA for the CDR3: TGTGCCATCAGTGAATCGGGAGGACTAGGGACTGAAGCTTTCTTT. Its translation: CAISESGGLGTEAFF.

V gene TRBV19 combines with J gene TRBJ1-5; 8 bases map to TRBD1. The germline CDR1 and CDR2 sequences are LNHDA and SQIVND (reference sequence). The CDR3 spans 15 residues. V dropped 7 bases and J dropped 0; count of bases not matched to a gene: 5. As DNA, the CDR3 is TGTGCCAGTACCAGGGACAGGAATAGCAATCAGCCCCAGCATTTT. Protein: CASTRDRNSNQPQHF. Full variable domain (outside the CDR3, taken from reference TRBV19 and TRBJ1-5): DGGITQSPKYLFRKEGQNVTLSCEQNLNHDAMYWYRQDPGQGLRLIYYSQIVNDFQKGDIAEGYSVSREKKESFPLTVTSAQKNPTAFYLCASTRDRNSNQPQHFGDGTRLSIL.

There are a few counts of this clone. The rearrangement joins TRBV5-8 to TRBJ2-7, with D maybe TRBD1 (6 bases). This CDR3 spans 14 amino acids. Per the germline V gene, CDR1 is SGHTS and CDR2 is YDEGEE. Trimming left V 4 bases short and J 1 base short, with 12 bases between. Written as DNA, the CDR3 is TGTGCCAGCAGCAGATACAGGGTTTCCTACGAGCAGTACTTC. Protein sequence: CASSRYRVSYEQYF.

As for this clone: Other DNA sequences within the sample encode an identical CDR3. This sequence joins TRBV5-5 and TRBJ1-5; unclear D gene. The CDR3 runs to 14 residues. V was trimmed by 4 bases and J by 4 bases, leaving 12 bases between them. Per the germline V gene, CDR1 is SGHKS and CDR2 is YYEKEE (reference sequence). DNA for the CDR3: TGTGCCAGCAGCCTCGACACGGGAAATCAGCCCCAGCATTTT. Protein: CASSLDTGNQPQHF. Complete variable domain (other parts from reference TRBV5-5 and TRBJ1-5): DAGVTQSPTHLIKTRGQQVTLRCSPISGHKSVSWYQQVLGQGPQFIFQYYEKEERGRGNFPDRFSARQFPNYSSELNVNALLLGDSALYLCASSLDTGNQPQHFGDGTRLSIL.

The chain is built from TRBV19 and TRBJ2-3, with D perhaps TRBD1 (6 bases). The V end lost 3 bases, the J end lost 3 bases, and 16 bases lay between the germline ends. The CDR3 extends over 16 amino acids. Germline CDR1 reads LNHDA; CDR2 reads SQIVND (reference sequence). CDR3 in DNA: TGTGCCAGTAGTATTATTTCCCGGGACACAACAGATACGCAGTATTTT. Its translation is CASSIISRDTTDTQYF.

The chain recombines TRBV5-5 with TRBJ2-6; 7 bases fit TRBD1. The CDR3 spans 16 residues. The germline CDR1 and CDR2 sequences are SGHKS and YYEKEE (reference sequence). V shed 3 bases, J shed 2 bases, and the junction held 5 bases outside the gene matches. Here the CDR3 reads CASSSGQEAGANVLTF. The DNA for the CDR3 is TGTGCCAGCAGCTCTGGACAGGAAGCTGGGGCCAACGTCCTGACTTTC.

The chain carries TRBV6-6 and TRBJ2-3, with 7 nucleotides matching TRBD1. The CDR3 has 16 residues. The J segment lost 5 bases and the V segment lost 6 bases, leaving 14 bases of the junction unmatched. Germline V gene lookup returns CDR1 MNHNY and CDR2 SVGAGI (reference sequence). In DNA form, the CDR3 reads TGTGCCAGCAGCTCCCCCGAAGGCCAGGGGGTAGATACGCAGTATTTT. Its translation: CASSSPEGQGVDTQYF.

V gene TRBV2 combines with J gene TRBJ1-5; D gene unclear. Germline V gives CDR1 SNHLY, CDR2 FYNNEI. This CDR3 contains 13 residues. Deletions cut 8 bases from V and 5 bases from J, with 13 bases between. The CDR3 loop reads CASSVETDQPQHF. CDR3 coding DNA: TGTGCCAGCTCGGTGGAGACCGATCAGCCCCAGCATTTT. Filled out from reference TRBV2 and TRBJ1-5, the complete variable domain reads EPEVTQTPSHQVTQMGQEVILRCVPISNHLYFYWYRQILGQKVEFLVSFYNNEISEKSEIFDDQFSVERPDGSNFTLKIRSTKLEDSAMYFCASSVETDQPQHFGDGTRLSIL.

The chain joins TRBV25-1 to TRBJ2-3; 10 bases map to TRBD1. The germline V gene encodes CDR1 MGHDK and CDR2 SYGVNS. This CDR3 region has 17 residues. With V trimmed by 4 bases and J by 4 bases, 11 bases remained unmatched. The CDR3 sequence is CASSAEYGTGEADTQYF. The CDR3 DNA is TGTGCCAGCAGTGCCGAATACGGGACAGGGGAGGCAGATACGCAGTATTTT.

The chain employs TRBV12-5 and TRBJ2-3, with 11 bases lining up with TRBD1. Germline V gene sequence: CDR1 LGHNT, CDR2 FRNRAP. The J segment lost 2 bases and the V segment lost 8 bases, leaving 6 bases of the junction unmatched. There are 15 residues in the CDR3. The CDR3 region is CASQRGQGATDTQYF. The CDR3 coding sequence is TGTGCTAGTCAACGTGGACAGGGGGCCACAGATACGCAGTATTTT.

The V gene is TRBV23-1, the J gene TRBJ1-5, with TRBD1 matching 11 bases. TRBV23-1 is placed among ORFs of uncertain function. V lost 4 bases and J lost 9; bases outside the gene matches: 17. The CDR3 consists of 18 residues. CDR3 bases: TGCGCCAGCAGTCCGAAGGGACAGGGGGAATTCACAATCACGCCCCAGCATTTT. Residues: CASSPKGQGEFTITPQHF.

This clone was counted between two and nine times. V gene TRBV18 combines with J gene TRBJ1-1; 7 positions match TRBD1. Germline V gene sequence: CDR1 KGHSH, CDR2 LQKENI. The junction had 8 bases not matched to a gene; V was cut back by 3 bases and J by 4 bases. The CDR3 consists of 15 residues. CDR3 nucleotide sequence: TGTGCCAGCTCACCCCTAGGCGGGGACAGCACTGAAGCTTTCTTT. Encoded protein: CASSPLGGDSTEAFF.

The V call is TRBV6-1, the J call TRBJ1-2; 7 bases are shared with TRBD1. Germline V gene data show CDR1 as MNHNS and CDR2 as SASEGT. This CDR3 is 15 amino acids long. The junction had 5 bases not matched to a gene; V was cut back by 0 bases and J by 4 bases. CDR3 sequence: CASSEAPDRSYGYTF. CDR3 bases: TGTGCCAGCAGTGAAGCCCCGGACAGGAGCTATGGCTACACCTTC.

The chain combines TRBV27 with TRBJ2-7; 11 nucleotides line up with TRBD2. V lost 3 bases to trimming and J lost 0 bases; unmatched junction nucleotides: 7. The CDR3 has 17 amino acids. Per the germline V gene, CDR1 is MNHEY and CDR2 is SMNVEV (reference sequence). The CDR3 coding sequence is TGTGCCAGCAGTTTCAGAGGACTAGCGGGTGCCTCCTACGAGCAGTACTTC. Translated, it gives CASSFRGLAGASYEQYF.

The chain employs TRBV2 and TRBJ2-3, with 15 nucleotides matching TRBD2. The CDR3 is made up of 15 amino acids. J gave up 6 bases and V 6 bases, and 4 bases lay outside the gene matches. CDR1 SNHLY and CDR2 FYNNEI come from the germline V gene. CDR3 DNA sequence: TGTGCCAGCAGGGGACTAGCGGGGGGCGGTGATACGCAGTATTTT. Encoded protein: CASRGLAGGGDTQYF.

J is TRBJ1-1 and V is TRBV11-2; D gene ambiguous. Trimming stripped 1 base from V and 7 bases from J, with 4 bases between. Per the germline V gene, CDR1 is SGHAT and CDR2 is FQNNGV. This CDR3 has 11 amino acids. The CDR3 loop is CASSLAVEAFF. DNA of the CDR3: TGTGCCAGCAGCTTAGCTGTTGAAGCTTTCTTT. Based on the CDR3 plus reference TRBV11-2 and TRBJ1-1, the full variable domain is EAGVAQSPRYKIIEKRQSVAFWCNPISGHATLYWYQQILGQGPKLLIQFQNNGVVDDSQLPKDRFSAERLKGVDSTLKIQPAKLEDSAVYLCASSLAVEAFFGQGTRLTVV.